These 11 T cell receptor beta chains were sequenced from one sample in a study of identifying expanded T cells in peripheral blood (dated by TCRdb to about 2019). The library was made by the immunoSEQ multiplex PCR assay. Here the immuneACCESS table is served through TCRdb, limited to in-frame sequences with V and J called. Missing clones are a known gap in these copies; in checked studies unresolved V genes cover under half, and the rest lacks a known reason. The sample has around 85,000 clones on record, approximately 90% of them singletons. The ten largest clones take up around 20% of the sample. The sequenced material came from blood. These receptors were taken from a person aged 18-70 years in good health.

This rearrangement joins TRBV5-1 to TRBJ2-1; tentatively, D is TRBD1 or TRBD2 (6 bases each). CDR1 is SGHRS and CDR2 is YFSETQ in the germline V gene. Trimming took off 4 bases at V and 1 base at J, with 9 bases between the two ends. This CDR3 has 14 residues. CDR3 in DNA: TGCGCCAGCAGCCCGGGGGCATCCTACAATGAGCAGTTCTTC. This encodes CASSPGASYNEQFF.

The V gene is TRBV4-3, the J gene TRBJ2-5; 9 bases fit TRBD2. With 6 bases clipped from V and 7 bases from J, the junction kept 3 bases outside the gene matches. The CDR3 is made up of 12 amino acids. The germline V gene encodes CDR1 LGHNA and CDR2 YSLEER. The CDR3 loop reads CASSAGGRTQYF. CDR3 coding DNA: TGCGCCAGCAGTGCGGGGGGGCGGACCCAGTACTTC.

Details on this clone: Mismatch with germline at one junction end may stem from a read error. This chain links TRBV10-2 with TRBJ1-1, with D possibly being TRBD1 (5 bases). The germline V gene encodes CDR1 WSHSY and CDR2 SAAADI. There are 11 residues in the CDR3. CDR3 protein: CACRVDSEAFF. In nucleotides, the CDR3 is TGCGCCTGCAGGGTAGACTCTGAAGCTTTCTTT.

J is TRBJ1-6 and V is TRBV2; D ambiguous. CDR3 length: 15 amino acids. Germline V gene lookup returns CDR1 SNHLY and CDR2 FYNNEI. Trimming took off 1 base at V and 12 bases at J, with 16 bases between the two ends. CDR3 coding DNA: TGTGCCAGCAGTGAAGGAGGCAGGCTCGTTCTACCCCTCCACTTT. Its protein is CASSEGGRLVLPLHF.

This clone occurred once. The genes are TRBV4-1 and TRBJ1-4; no reliable D call. The V end was cut by 4 bases, the J end by 8 bases, with 11 bases between. Per germline, CDR1 MGHRA and CDR2 YSYEKL. The CDR3 length is 13 residues. The CDR3 DNA follows: TGCGCCAGCAGCCTCTTACTAGAAGAAAAACTGTTTTTT. Translation: CASSLLLEEKLFF.

The rearrangement links TRBV18 to TRBJ1-1; possible D gene TRBD1, 6 bases. The V gene's germline CDR1 is KGHSH and CDR2 LQKENI. The CDR3 runs to 17 residues. The V gene lost 5 bases and the J gene lost 5 bases, with 24 bases spanning the gap. This CDR3 reads CASSKVMGTDSSTEAFF. In DNA, the CDR3 is TGTGCCAGCTCAAAGGTCATGGGGACGGACAGTTCAACTGAAGCTTTCTTT.

The DNA of the CDR3 is TGTGCCAGCAGCGGTAGAGAGCAGTTCTTC. It translates to CASSGREQFF. V and J are TRBV9 and TRBJ2-1; D remains unclear. V was cut by 3 bases and J by 10 bases, with 5 bases left in between. Germline V CDR1 and CDR2: SGDLS, YYNGEE. This CDR3 is built from 10 residues.

This clone turned up a few times. The chain is built from TRBV19 and TRBJ2-7, with D possibly being TRBD1 (6 bases). V gave up 5 bases and J gave up 5 bases, with 13 bases separating them. The CDR3 is 13 amino acids. Germline V gene lookup returns CDR1 LNHDA and CDR2 SQIVND (reference sequence). CDR3 sequence: CASSVGGLNEQYF. The CDR3, as DNA: TGTGCCAGTAGTGTAGGGGGTTTGAACGAGCAGTACTTC.

V gene TRBV10-3 combines with J gene TRBJ2-6; possibly TRBD1 for D (7 bases). Germline values: CDR1 ENHRY, CDR2 SYGVKD. Trimming removed 7 bases at V and 13 bases at J, with 14 bases between. This CDR3 is built from 12 residues. The CDR3 spells CAIKEGAGVLTF. The CDR3 DNA follows: TGTGCCATCAAGGAGGGGGCAGGTGTCCTGACTTTC.

The gene calls are TRBV7-6 and TRBJ1-5, with D hard to call. The CDR3 totals 15 residues. The germline V gene encodes CDR1 SGHVS and CDR2 FNYEAQ. V lost 5 bases and J lost 3, with 14 bases in between. CDR3 DNA sequence: TGTGCCAGCAGCCCGGGCGGGCAGATCAATCAGCCCCAGCATTTT. Translated, it gives CASSPGGQINQPQHF. The full variable domain, rest sourced from reference TRBV7-6 and TRBJ1-5, is GAGVSQSPRYKVTKRGQDVALRCDPISGHVSLYWYRQALGQGPEFLTYFNYEAQQDKSGLPNDRFSAERPEGSISTLTIQRTEQRDSAMYRCASSPGGQINQPQHFGDGTRLSIL.

The chain uses TRBV19 and TRBJ1-2; no reliable D call. The CDR3 loop spans 16 amino acids. Deletions cut 2 bases from V and 3 bases from J, with 16 bases between. The germline gives CDR1 LNHDA, CDR2 SQIVND (reference sequence). CDR3: CASSILRGQPYYGYTF. Written as DNA, the CDR3 is TGTGCCAGTAGTATACTCAGAGGGCAGCCGTACTATGGCTACACCTTC.